The 15 T cell receptor beta chains below come from one sample, sequenced in a study of blood T cell repertoires in COVID-19. Generated by immunoSEQ multiplex PCR, the TCRdb table keeps only in-frame clones and is missing some. The table includes hundreds of thousands of clones, about 84% detected once. Specimen: peripheral blood. These receptors were obtained from a woman of 80 years or more with COVID-19, enrolled during active disease.

The chain carries TRBV28 and TRBJ1-2, with 8 bases aligning to TRBD1. Germline lookup yields CDR1 MDHEN and CDR2 SYDVKM. The CDR3 consists of 15 residues. Losses at the gene ends were 4 bases for V and 1 base for J; bases not matched to a gene: 5. The CDR3 here is CASSSRTGLNYGYTF. DNA for the CDR3: TGTGCCAGCAGTTCCCGGACAGGGCTTAACTATGGCTACACCTTC.

The CDR3 bases are TGCGCCAGCACCAACACAGGAGATACGCAGTATTTT. It translates to CASTNTGDTQYF. The chain is built from TRBV5-1 and TRBJ2-3; perhaps TRBD1 as D (5 bases). The V gene's germline CDR1 is SGHRS and CDR2 YFSETQ. V was pared by 6 bases and J by 5 bases, with 10 bases between. The CDR3 sequence is 12 residues long.

This chain uses TRBV24-1 with TRBJ2-1; 8 bases agree with TRBD2. Germline loops: CDR1 KGHDR, CDR2 SFDVKD. The length of the CDR3 is 19 residues. The V gene end was trimmed by 3 bases and the J gene end by 8 bases; junction bases not matched to a gene: 20. In DNA, the CDR3 is TGTGCCACCAGTGATACGAAATTGACCTCACGGGGGGGAATCGATGAGCAGTTCTTC. Protein product: CATSDTKLTSRGGIDEQFF.

The V gene is TRBV7-3, the J gene TRBJ2-7; tentatively, D is TRBD1 (7 bases). The CDR3 is 16 amino acids. The V gene's germline CDR1 is SGHTA and CDR2 FQGTGA. Trimming removed 2 bases at V and 4 bases at J, with 18 bases between. The CDR3 DNA is TGTGCCAGCAGCTTAGGAGTTGGCCAGGGGGGTTACGAGCAGTACTTC. Protein product: CASSLGVGQGGYEQYF.

In its sample, this clone was seen once. The V gene is TRBV18, the J gene TRBJ1-3; unclear D gene. Trimming removed 3 bases from V and 9 bases from J, with 24 bases in between. The CDR3 extends over 17 amino acids. Germline CDR1 reads KGHSH; CDR2 reads LQKENI. This chain's CDR3 is CASSPSRTGSEAGTIYF. CDR3 sequence (DNA): TGTGCCAGCTCACCTTCCAGGACGGGGTCTGAGGCGGGCACCATATATTTT.

The chain combines TRBV27 with TRBJ2-5, with 12 bases identical to TRBD1. V gave up 6 bases and J gave up 2 bases; unmatched junction bases: 7. The CDR3 loop spans 16 amino acids. The V gene's germline CDR1 is MNHEY and CDR2 SMNVEV (reference sequence). CDR3 in amino acids: CASRPGTGGAQETQYF. The CDR3 region has the DNA TGTGCCAGCAGGCCCGGGACAGGGGGCGCTCAAGAGACCCAGTACTTC.

The rearrangement links TRBV5-1 to TRBJ2-5; D remains unclear. Germline lookup yields CDR1 SGHRS and CDR2 YFSETQ. Trimming shortened V by 0 bases and J by 2 bases, and 8 bases separated the two germline ends. CDR3 size: 14 residues. CDR3 DNA: TGCGCCAGCAGCTTGGCCAGGCAGCAAGAGACCCAGTACTTC. The encoded protein is CASSLARQQETQYF.

The rearrangement joins TRBV7-8 to TRBJ1-4, with D possibly matching TRBD1 (5 bases). This CDR3 contains 16 residues. Trimming removed 7 bases at V and 8 bases at J, with 23 bases between. CDR1 is SGHVS and CDR2 is FQNEAQ in the germline V gene. CDR3 sequence reads: CASTIDRTGFGEKLFF. The DNA for the CDR3 is TGTGCCAGCACCATAGACCGTACAGGATTTGGGGAAAAACTGTTTTTT.

There are a few counts of this clone. The gene calls are TRBV6-2 or TRBV6-3 and TRBJ1-2, with TRBD1 matching 7 bases. The CDR3 runs to 15 residues. Germline lookup yields CDR1 MNHEY and CDR2 SVGEGT. The J segment lost 2 bases and the V segment lost 4 bases, leaving 7 bases of the junction unmatched. The CDR3 spells CASSSGTAENYGYTF. The CDR3 nucleotides read TGTGCCAGCAGTTCCGGGACAGCCGAAAACTATGGCTACACCTTC.

The genes are TRBV5-1 and TRBJ2-3, with 15 bases fitting TRBD2. This CDR3 is 17 amino acids long. V lost 3 bases to trimming and J lost 2 bases; unmatched junction nucleotides: 4. The germline V gene encodes CDR1 SGHRS and CDR2 YFSETQ. CDR3 amino acids: CASSSGLAGGHTDTQYF. The CDR3 region has the DNA TGCGCCAGCAGCTCGGGACTAGCGGGGGGCCACACAGATACGCAGTATTTT.

The CDR3 DNA sequence: TGTGCCATCAGTGGGCCTCCGGGACAGGGAGCAGATACGCAGTATTTT. It yields the protein CAISGPPGQGADTQYF. V gene TRBV10-3 combines with J gene TRBJ2-3, with TRBD1 identical over 9 bases. In germline, CDR1 is ENHRY, CDR2 SYGVKD. The V gene end was trimmed by 4 bases and the J gene end by 4 bases; junction bases not matched to a gene: 9. CDR3 size: 16 residues.

This chain connects TRBV5-1 to TRBJ1-4, with 9 bases matching TRBD1. The germline CDR1 and CDR2 sequences are SGHRS and YFSETQ. Germline trimming cut 4 bases from V and 8 bases from J; bases unmatched to any gene: 9. The CDR3 has 15 amino acids. The CDR3 DNA is TGCGCCAGCAGCCGGAACGAGGACAGGGGCGAAAAACTGTTTTTT. This sequence encodes CASSRNEDRGEKLFF.

The chain joins TRBV3-1 (or the pseudogene TRBV3-2) to TRBJ1-4, with D unresolved. Trimming removed 0 bases from V and 8 bases from J, with 10 bases in between. This CDR3 comprises 14 residues. The germline V gene encodes CDR1 LGHDT and CDR2 YNNKEL (reference sequence). CDR3 sequence reads: CASSQEGAREKLFF. The CDR3 DNA follows: TGTGCCAGCAGCCAAGAAGGAGCCCGGGAAAAACTGTTTTTT.

This chain uses TRBV18 with TRBJ1-6, with 9 positions matching TRBD1. After removal of 6 bases from V and 9 bases from J, the junction contained 12 bases not matched to a gene. The CDR3 is 16 residues long. Germline values: CDR1 KGHSH, CDR2 LQKENI. The CDR3 spells CASSTTGGGVFSPLHF. The CDR3 coding sequence is TGTGCCAGCTCTACTACAGGGGGCGGAGTGTTTTCACCCCTCCACTTT.

The chain carries TRBV19 and TRBJ1-5; D perhaps matches TRBD1 (5 bases). Deletions cut 0 bases from V and 4 bases from J, with 10 bases between. The CDR3 covers 15 residues. Germline assignment: CDR1 LNHDA and CDR2 SQIVND (reference sequence). The CDR3 protein is CASSIDEGVNQPQHF. CDR3 nucleotide sequence: TGTGCCAGTAGTATAGATGAAGGGGTAAATCAGCCCCAGCATTTT.